This TCR beta chain came from a study of T cell responses to AZD1222 COVID-19 vaccine. About the study: It was second doses at about 4 or about 12 weeks that were pooled.

TCRdb's table, derived via immunoSEQ multiplex PCR, lists solely in-frame clones and lacks some. The table includes about 88,000 clones, around 90% detected once. Study conclusions and caveats: Targets within unmutated variant regions were reportedly found for nearly half of spike-specific TCRs. Spike was spanned by vaccine-associated CD4 TCRs, which were dominant at 160-218 and 743-854.

As concerns this clone: Its antigen is currently unknown.

Germline V gene data show CDR1 as SGHRS and CDR2 as YFSETQ. This CDR3 contains 14 residues. Deletions cut 1 base from V and 4 bases from J, with 12 bases between. The sample consisted of peripheral blood, taken on day 0 of AZD1222 vaccination. The chain carries TRBV5-1 and TRBJ2-7; D not certain. This sequence was found in an adult in good health. DNA of the CDR3: TGCGCCAGCAGCTTGATCGGCAGCGATTACGAGCAGTACTTC. Translating gives CASSLIGSDYEQYF.